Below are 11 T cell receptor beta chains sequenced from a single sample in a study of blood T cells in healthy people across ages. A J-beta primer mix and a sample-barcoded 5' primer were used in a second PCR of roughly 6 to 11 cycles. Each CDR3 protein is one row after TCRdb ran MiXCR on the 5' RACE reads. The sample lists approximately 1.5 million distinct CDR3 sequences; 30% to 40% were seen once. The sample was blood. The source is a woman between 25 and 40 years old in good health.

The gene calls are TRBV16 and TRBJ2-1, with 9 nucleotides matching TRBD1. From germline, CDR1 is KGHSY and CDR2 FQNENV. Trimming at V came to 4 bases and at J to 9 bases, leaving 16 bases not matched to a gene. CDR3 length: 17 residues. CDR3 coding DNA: TGTGCCAGCAGCCCATCCAGTGGGACAGGGCCCTGGGGTGAGCAGTTCTTC. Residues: CASSPSSGTGPWGEQFF.

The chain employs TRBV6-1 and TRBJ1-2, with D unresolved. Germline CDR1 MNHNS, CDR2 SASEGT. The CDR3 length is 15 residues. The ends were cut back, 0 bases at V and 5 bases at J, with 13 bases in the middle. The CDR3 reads CASSEAVGGCYGYTF. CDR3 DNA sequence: TGTGCCAGCAGTGAAGCGGTTGGAGGGTGTTATGGCTACACCTTC.

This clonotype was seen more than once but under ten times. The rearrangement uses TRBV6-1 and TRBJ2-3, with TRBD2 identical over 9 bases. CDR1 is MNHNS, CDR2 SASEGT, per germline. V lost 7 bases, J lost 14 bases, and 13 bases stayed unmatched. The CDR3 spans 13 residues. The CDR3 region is CASIHPLAGLSYF. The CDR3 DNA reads TGTGCCAGCATCCACCCCCTAGCGGGGCTTTCGTATTTT.

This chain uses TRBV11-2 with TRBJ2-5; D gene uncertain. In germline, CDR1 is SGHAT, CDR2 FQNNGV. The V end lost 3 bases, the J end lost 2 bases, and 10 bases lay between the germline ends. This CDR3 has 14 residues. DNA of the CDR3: TGTGCCAGCAGCTTTAGGCAGCAGCAAGAGACCCAGTACTTC. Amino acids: CASSFRQQQETQYF.

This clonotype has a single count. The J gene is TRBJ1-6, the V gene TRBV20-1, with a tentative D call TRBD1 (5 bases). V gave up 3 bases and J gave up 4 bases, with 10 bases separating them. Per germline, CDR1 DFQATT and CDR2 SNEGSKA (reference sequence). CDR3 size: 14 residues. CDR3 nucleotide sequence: TGCAGTGCTAGGCGGGACCGGTATAATTCACCCCTCCACTTT. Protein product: CSARRDRYNSPLHF.

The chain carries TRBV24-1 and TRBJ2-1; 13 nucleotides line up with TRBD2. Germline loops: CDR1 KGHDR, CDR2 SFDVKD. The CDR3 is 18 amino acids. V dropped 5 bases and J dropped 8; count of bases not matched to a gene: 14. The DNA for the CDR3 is TGTGCCACCAGTGGGACACGGACTAGCGGGAGTCGAGTCCATGAGCAGTTCTTC. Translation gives CATSGTRTSGSRVHEQFF.

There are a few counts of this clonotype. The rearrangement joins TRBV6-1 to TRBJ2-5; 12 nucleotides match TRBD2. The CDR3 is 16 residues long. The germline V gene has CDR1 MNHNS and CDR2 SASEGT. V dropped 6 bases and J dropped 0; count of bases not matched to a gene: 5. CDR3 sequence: CASSRLAGAYQETQYF. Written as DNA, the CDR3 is TGTGCCAGCAGCCGACTAGCGGGGGCGTACCAAGAGACCCAGTACTTC.

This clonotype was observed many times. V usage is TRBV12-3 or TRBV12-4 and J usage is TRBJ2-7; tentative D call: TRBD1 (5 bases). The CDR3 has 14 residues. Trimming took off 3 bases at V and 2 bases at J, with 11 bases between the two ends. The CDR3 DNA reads TGTGCCAGCAGTTTGCAGGGCATTACCTACGAGCAGTACTTC. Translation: CASSLQGITYEQYF.

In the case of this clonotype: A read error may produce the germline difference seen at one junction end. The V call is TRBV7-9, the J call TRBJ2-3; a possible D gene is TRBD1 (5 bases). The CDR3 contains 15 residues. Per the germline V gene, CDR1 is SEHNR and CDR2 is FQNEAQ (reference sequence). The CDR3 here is CASSFSGLSTGTQYF. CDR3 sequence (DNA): TGTGCCAGCAGCTTCTCAGGGCTGAGCACAGGTACGCAGTATTTT.

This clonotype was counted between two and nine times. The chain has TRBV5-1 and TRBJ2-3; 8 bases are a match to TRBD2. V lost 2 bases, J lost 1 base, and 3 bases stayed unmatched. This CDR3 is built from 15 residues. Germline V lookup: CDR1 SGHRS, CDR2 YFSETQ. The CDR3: CASSFETSGTDTQYF. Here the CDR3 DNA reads TGCGCCAGCAGCTTCGAGACTAGCGGCACAGATACGCAGTATTTT.

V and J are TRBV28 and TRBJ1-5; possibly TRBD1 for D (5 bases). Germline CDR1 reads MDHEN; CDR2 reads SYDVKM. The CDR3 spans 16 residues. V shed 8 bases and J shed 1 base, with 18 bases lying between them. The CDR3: CASGKPQDQSNQPQHF. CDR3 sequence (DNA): TGTGCCAGCGGTAAACCACAGGACCAAAGCAATCAGCCCCAGCATTTT.